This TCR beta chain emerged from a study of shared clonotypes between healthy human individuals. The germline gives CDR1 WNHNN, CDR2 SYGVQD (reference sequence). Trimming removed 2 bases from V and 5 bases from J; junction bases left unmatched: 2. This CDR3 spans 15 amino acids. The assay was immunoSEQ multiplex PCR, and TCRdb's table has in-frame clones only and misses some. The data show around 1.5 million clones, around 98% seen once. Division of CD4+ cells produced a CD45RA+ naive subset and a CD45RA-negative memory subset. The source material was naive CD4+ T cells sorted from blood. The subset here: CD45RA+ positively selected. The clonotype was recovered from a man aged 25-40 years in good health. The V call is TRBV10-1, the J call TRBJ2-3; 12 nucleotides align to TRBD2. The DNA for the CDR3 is TGCGCCAGCAGTGAGGCTAGCGGGAGGGGAGATACGCAGTATTTT. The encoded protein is CASSEASGRGDTQYF.